This entry concerns a single TCR beta chain. The target antigen is unknown. Blood sampling took place at baseline, cycle 4 day 1, and cycle 7 day 1. Some clones are missing from TCRdb's copy, which holds only in-frame ones; the method was immunoSEQ multiplex PCR. The sample contains 70,000 to 95,000 clones, 90% to 95% of which appear only once. The CDR3 contains 11 residues. Trimming took off 9 bases at V and 1 base at J, with 7 bases between the two ends. Germline lookup yields CDR1 LNHDA and CDR2 SQIVND (reference sequence). These data come from a study of OX40 agonist ivuxolimab in advanced cancers. Background on the study: Patients received ivuxolimab, an agonistic anti-OX40 (CD134) antibody. Each patient was given ivuxolimab into a vein every 2 weeks, at 0.01 to 10 mg/kg. Study-wide results and limits: Certain nonresponders additionally had low normalized T-cell clonal expansion.

This TCR was sampled from an adult with an advanced solid tumor such as melanoma, head and neck, liver or kidney cancer. The gene calls are TRBV19 and TRBJ2-7; D remains unclear. The material was CD4+ or CD8+ T cells sorted from blood, obtained in a trial of the OX40 agonist ivuxolimab. In DNA form, the CDR3 reads TGTGCCAGCGAGTCGTCCTACGAGCAGTACTTC. It yields the protein CASESSYEQYF.